The 25 T cell receptor beta chains in this list originate from one sample, sequenced in a study of OX40 agonist ivuxolimab in advanced cancers. This table comes from immunoSEQ multiplex PCR, and its TCRdb copy is limited to in-frame clones, with some not included. Altogether about 35,000 clones are present, 80% to 95% being singletons, with the ten largest covering approximately 22%. The specimen was CD4+ or CD8+ T cells sorted from blood, collected in a trial of the OX40 agonist ivuxolimab. Receptors originate from an adult with an advanced solid tumor such as melanoma, head and neck, liver or kidney cancer.

The chain recombines TRBV5-4 with TRBJ2-5; 9 bases agree with TRBD2. Trimming removed 4 bases from V and 2 bases from J; junction bases left unmatched: 6. Germline CDR1 is SGHNT and CDR2 is YYREEE (reference sequence). The CDR3 sequence is 15 residues long. The DNA for the CDR3 is TGTGCCAGCAGCGCTAGGACTAGCGAACAAGAGACCCAGTACTTC. Translating gives CASSARTSEQETQYF.

This chain links TRBV27 with TRBJ2-1; no definite D call. CDR1 MNHEY and CDR2 SMNVEV come from the germline V gene (reference sequence). The V and J ends lost 3 bases and 0 bases respectively, with 12 bases between them. The CDR3 contains 16 residues. The CDR3 DNA is TGTGCCAGCAGTTTGATCGGGCAGTCCTCCTACAATGAGCAGTTCTTC. Its protein product is CASSLIGQSSYNEQFF.

The rearrangement links TRBV25-1 to TRBJ2-1, with D uncertain. V gave up 4 bases and J gave up 7 bases, with 8 bases separating them. The V gene's germline CDR1 is MGHDK and CDR2 SYGVNS. There are 12 residues in the CDR3. The CDR3 DNA reads TGTGCCAGCAGTGGGGGTGGGAATGAGCAGTTCTTC. Protein: CASSGGGNEQFF.

The chain carries TRBV6-5 and TRBJ2-5; 9 bases match TRBD1. The germline CDR1 and CDR2 sequences are MNHEY and SVGAGI. V shed 4 bases, J shed 6 bases, and the junction held 6 bases outside the gene matches. This CDR3 is 14 amino acids long. Written as DNA, the CDR3 is TGTGCCAGCAGTTCGACGGGACAGGGCCAGACCCAGTACTTC. It codes for CASSSTGQGQTQYF.

The chain couples TRBV6-6 to TRBJ2-7, with D tentatively TRBD2 (6 bases). V was clipped by 5 bases and J by 2 bases, with 16 bases between them. Per the germline V gene, CDR1 is MNHNY and CDR2 is SVGAGI (reference sequence). The CDR3 has 15 amino acids. The CDR3 is CASSNGLFFPYEQYF. Here the CDR3 DNA reads TGTGCCAGCAGTAACGGACTATTTTTCCCCTACGAGCAGTACTTC.

V usage is TRBV19 and J usage is TRBJ2-7; 10 nucleotides match TRBD1. The CDR3 is 14 amino acids. The V gene's germline CDR1 is LNHDA and CDR2 SQIVND (reference sequence). J was trimmed by 3 bases and V by 5 bases; bases with no gene match: 4. CDR3 DNA sequence: TGTGCCAGTAGTCGGGGGACAGGGGTCTACGAGCAGTACTTC. This encodes CASSRGTGVYEQYF.

The V call is TRBV4-1, the J call TRBJ2-4, with TRBD2 as a possible D gene (6 bases). Germline-derived CDR1 and CDR2 are MGHRA and YSYEKL. The CDR3 sequence is 14 residues long. The V gene lost 1 base and the J gene lost 7 bases, with 11 bases spanning the gap. CDR3 loop: CASSQAGDLNIQYF. The DNA for the CDR3 is TGCGCCAGCAGCCAAGCGGGGGATCTGAACATTCAGTACTTC.

The CDR3 reads CASSLAPMGPQHF. The CDR3 coding sequence is TGTGCCAGCAGCTTAGCCCCAATGGGGCCCCAGCATTTT. The J gene is TRBJ1-5, the V gene TRBV11-2, with D hard to call. The CDR3 consists of 13 residues. CDR1 and CDR2 from the germline V gene are SGHAT and FQNNGV. V lost 1 base and J lost 9, with 10 bases in between.

The chain recombines TRBV28 with TRBJ1-1; D uncertain. Germline V gene lookup returns CDR1 MDHEN and CDR2 SYDVKM. This CDR3 comprises 14 residues. Trimming shortened V by 4 bases and J by 6 bases, and 15 bases separated the two germline ends. The CDR3, as DNA: TGTGCCAGCAGTTCTGGACCCCTACAGCCTGAAGCTTTCTTT. It codes for CASSSGPLQPEAFF.

This clone was observed once. The CDR3 DNA reads as TGTGCCAGCAAGGAGGGAGCAAATGAGCAGTTCTTC. It yields the protein CASKEGANEQFF. The genes are TRBV28 and TRBJ2-1; weak D call: TRBD2 (6 bases). The V end was cut by 7 bases, the J end by 7 bases, with 11 bases between. Germline CDR1 reads MDHEN; CDR2 reads SYDVKM. The CDR3 spans 12 residues.

The V gene is TRBV11-2, the J gene TRBJ2-1, with 8 bases matching TRBD2. The CDR3 loop spans 16 amino acids. Looked up from germline, CDR1 is SGHAT and CDR2 is FQNNGV. V lost 3 bases and J lost 0; bases outside the gene matches: 4. In DNA, the CDR3 is TGTGCCAGCAGCTTCCTCCTAGCGGGCTCCTACAATGAGCAGTTCTTC. Translating it yields CASSFLLAGSYNEQFF.

The chain joins TRBV9 to TRBJ2-7; TRBD2 matches at 10 bases. Germline assignment: CDR1 SGDLS and CDR2 YYNGEE. V dropped 3 bases and J dropped 4; count of bases not matched to a gene: 7. This CDR3 contains 15 residues. CDR3 loop: CASSASGSQAYEQYF. CDR3 nucleotides: TGTGCCAGCAGCGCTAGCGGGAGCCAGGCGTACGAGCAGTACTTC.

This clone was seen a handful of times. V is TRBV19 and J is TRBJ1-1; D is uncertain. V was pared by 9 bases and J by 0 bases, with 11 bases between. Germline CDR1 is LNHDA and CDR2 is SQIVND (reference sequence). CDR3 length: 13 residues. CDR3 DNA: TGTGCCAGCGATGACAACATGAACACTGAAGCTTTCTTT. Translation gives CASDDNMNTEAFF. The variable domain in full, with the rest retrieved from reference TRBV19 and TRBJ1-1, is DGGITQSPKYLFRKEGQNVTLSCEQNLNHDAMYWYRQDPGQGLRLIYYSQIVNDFQKGDIAEGYSVSREKKESFPLTVTSAQKNPTAFYLCASDDNMNTEAFFGQGTRLTVV.

The CDR3 sequence is CASSLLQGPPEQYF. The CDR3 DNA reads TGTGCCAGCAGTTTATTACAGGGACCCCCCGAGCAGTACTTC. The genes are TRBV28 and TRBJ2-7, with D perhaps matching TRBD1 (6 bases). V gave up 1 base and J gave up 6 bases, with 13 bases separating them. Germline V gene lookup returns CDR1 MDHEN and CDR2 SYDVKM. The CDR3 runs 14 residues.

The J gene is TRBJ2-5, the V gene TRBV7-3; D is perhaps TRBD2 (6 bases). V was pared by 5 bases and J by 4 bases, with 17 bases between. The CDR3 loop spans 15 amino acids. CDR1 is SGHTA, CDR2 FQGTGA, per germline. The CDR3: CASSQMGGSGETQYF. In DNA, the CDR3 is TGTGCCAGCAGCCAAATGGGGGGAAGTGGAGAGACCCAGTACTTC.

V gene TRBV6-5 combines with J gene TRBJ1-1; no clear D gene. The CDR3 covers 14 residues. Germline values: CDR1 MNHEY, CDR2 SVGAGI. V gave up 10 bases and J gave up 1 base, with 16 bases separating them. DNA of the CDR3: TGTGCCATCTCCCTTCTGCAGGAGAACACTGAAGCTTTCTTT. As protein: CAISLLQENTEAFF.

This clone occurred a few times. The chain uses TRBV5-1 and TRBJ2-5, with TRBD2 matching over 7 bases. V was pared by 4 bases and J by 3 bases, with 6 bases of the junction left unmatched. This CDR3 spans 14 amino acids. The germline V gene has CDR1 SGHRS and CDR2 YFSETQ. Here the CDR3 reads CASSLLGGEETQYF. The CDR3 coding sequence is TGCGCCAGCAGCCTACTGGGGGGGGAAGAGACCCAGTACTTC.

The chain carries TRBV5-4 and TRBJ2-7, with TRBD1 as a possible D gene (6 bases). The V end lost 4 bases, the J end lost 0 bases, and 8 bases lay between the germline ends. The CDR3 covers 13 residues. Germline V gene data show CDR1 as SGHNT and CDR2 as YYREEE (reference sequence). The CDR3 bases are TGTGCCAGCAGCCCGGACAGCTCCTACGAGCAGTACTTC. This sequence encodes CASSPDSSYEQYF.

The chain links TRBV5-1 to TRBJ2-1; D is unclear. Germline V gene sequence: CDR1 SGHRS, CDR2 YFSETQ. The V end was cut by 7 bases, the J end by 6 bases, with 8 bases between. This CDR3 is built from 11 residues. The CDR3 DNA follows: TGCGCCAGCGGTCCCCCCAATGAGCAGTTCTTC. Its translation is CASGPPNEQFF.

The chain is built from TRBV28 and TRBJ2-1; D is undetermined. The CDR3 sequence is 15 residues long. Germline CDR1 reads MDHEN; CDR2 reads SYDVKM. V was cut by 3 bases and J by 0 bases, with 9 bases left in between. CDR3 bases: TGTGCCAGCAGTTTTTGGAAAAGCTCCTACAATGAGCAGTTCTTC. Translating it yields CASSFWKSSYNEQFF.

V usage is TRBV19 and J usage is TRBJ2-7, with TRBD1 matching 7 bases. This CDR3 is 15 amino acids long. Germline lookup yields CDR1 LNHDA and CDR2 SQIVND (reference sequence). V lost 7 bases to trimming and J lost 2 bases; unmatched junction nucleotides: 11. The CDR3 sequence is CASTRVGQLPYEQYF. For the CDR3, the DNA is TGTGCCAGTACTCGGGTGGGACAGCTTCCCTACGAGCAGTACTTC.

This chain uses TRBV7-9 with TRBJ2-7; no reliable D call. Germline lookup yields CDR1 SEHNR and CDR2 FQNEAQ (reference sequence). CDR3 length equals 13 residues. V gave up 5 bases and J gave up 3 bases, with 11 bases separating them. The CDR3 sequence: CASSPDEDYEQYF. CDR3 in DNA: TGTGCCAGCAGCCCAGACGAGGACTACGAGCAGTACTTC. Full variable domain (rest looked up from reference TRBV7-9 and TRBJ2-7): DTGVSQNPRHKITKRGQNVTFRCDPISEHNRLYWYRQTLGQGPEFLTYFQNEAQLEKSRLLSDRFSAERPKGSFSTLEIQRTEQGDSAMYLCASSPDEDYEQYFGPGTRLTVT.

The chain carries TRBV5-1 and TRBJ2-7; the D gene is possibly TRBD1 (6 bases). Looked up from germline, CDR1 is SGHRS and CDR2 is YFSETQ. The CDR3 has 14 amino acids. V was clipped by 4 bases and J by 0 bases, with 11 bases between them. DNA of the CDR3: TGCGCCAGCAGCAAGGGGGACAACTCCTACGAGCAGTACTTC. Translating it yields CASSKGDNSYEQYF. The variable domain in full, with the rest retrieved from reference TRBV5-1 and TRBJ2-7, is KAGVTQTPRYLIKTRGQQVTLSCSPISGHRSVSWYQQTPGQGLQFLFEYFSETQRNKGNFPGRFSGRQFSNSRSEMNVSTLELGDSALYLCASSKGDNSYEQYFGPGTRLTVT.

The V and J genes are TRBV5-6 and TRBJ2-7; D not certain. From germline, CDR1 is SGHDT and CDR2 YYEEEE. Trimming took off 0 bases at V and 1 base at J, with 5 bases between the two ends. This CDR3 is built from 13 residues. In DNA, the CDR3 is TGTGCCAGCAGCTTGGGATCATCCTACGAGCAGTACTTC. This encodes CASSLGSSYEQYF.

The chain carries TRBV27 and TRBJ2-1, with TRBD2 matching 7 bases. CDR1 MNHEY and CDR2 SMNVEV come from the germline V gene (reference sequence). The CDR3 is made up of 13 amino acids. V lost 5 bases to trimming and J lost 4 bases; unmatched junction nucleotides: 2. Here the CDR3 reads CASSLGGYNEQFF. CDR3 DNA sequence: TGTGCCAGCAGTCTGGGAGGGTACAATGAGCAGTTCTTC.